The rows below give T cell receptor beta chains drawn from one sample of a study of cytomegalovirus exposure and HLA in healthy donors. Profiling relied on immunoSEQ multiplex PCR, and the TCRdb table lists in-frame clones only, not all of them. The sample includes 150,000 to 200,000 clones, 75% to 90% of them seen just once. The specimen sequenced was PBMCs. The receptors stem from a woman younger than 35 in good health and CMV-seronegative. The CDR3 runs from the conserved cysteine through the conserved F or W. A D gene is named only where the DNA matches it firmly. Rows may omit the clone size; those that give it use once, few, many or a size class.

>12|TRBV9|TRBJ2-3|-|TRBD1
CASGQAGDTQYF
TGTGCCAGCGGACAGGCTGGAGATACGCAGTATTTT
>13|TRBV27|TRBJ2-7|-|-
CASSGNSYYEQYF
TGTGCCAGCAGTGGTAATAGCTACTACGAGCAGTACTTC
>17|TRBV9|TRBJ2-7|-|TRBD2
CASSVEGRRGLATEQYF
TGTGCCAGCAGCGTAGAAGGGAGGCGCGGACTAGCTACCGAGCAGTACTTC
>16|TRBV2|TRBJ2-1|-|-
CATQGGAGITYNEQFF
TGTGCCACCCAAGGAGGGGCGGGAATAACCTACAATGAGCAGTTCTTC
>16|TRBV4-2|TRBJ2-7|once|TRBD2
CASSHGTSGGSYEQYF
TGTGCCAGCAGCCACGGAACTAGCGGGGGGTCCTACGAGCAGTACTTC
>17|TRBV5-6|TRBJ2-5|-|-
CASSLAVLALSPGTQYF
TGTGCCAGCAGCTTGGCGGTGTTAGCCCTCTCTCCGGGGACCCAGTACTTC
>13|TRBV18|TRBJ2-1|-|-
CASSPGNYNEQFF
TGTGCCAGCTCACCAGGCAACTACAATGAGCAGTTCTTC
>15|TRBV10-1|TRBJ2-3|-|-
CASGDSEEGTDTQYF
TGCGCCAGCGGAGACAGTGAAGAGGGCACAGATACGCAGTATTTT
>14|TRBV5-1|TRBJ2-1|-|-
CASSLEWGDNEQFF
TGCGCCAGCAGCTTGGAATGGGGAGACAATGAGCAGTTCTTC
>16|TRBV14|TRBJ2-3|-|-
CASSHHAGTGTDTQYF
TGTGCCAGCAGCCACCACGCGGGGACAGGCACAGATACGCAGTATTTT
>14|TRBV10-3|TRBJ2-7|-|TRBD2
CATRLSGGSYEQYF
TGTGCCACGCGACTCAGCGGGGGTTCCTACGAGCAGTACTTC
>16|TRBV7-2|TRBJ2-3|-|TRBD2
CASSPQTSGSADTQYF
TGTGCCAGCAGCCCCCAGACTAGCGGGAGTGCAGATACGCAGTATTTT
>16|TRBV27|TRBJ2-3|-|TRBD1
CASSLKIRGRADTQYF
TGTGCCAGCAGTTTAAAAATCAGGGGGCGAGCAGATACGCAGTATTTT
>12|TRBV28|TRBJ2-7|-|-
CASSLASYEQYF
TGTGCCAGCAGTTTGGCTTCCTACGAGCAGTACTTC
>13|TRBV18|TRBJ2-2|-|-
CASSWTDTGELFF
TGTGCCAGCTCATGGACAGACACCGGGGAGCTGTTTTTT
>14|TRBV11-2|TRBJ2-5|-|-
CASSPGVVRETQYF
TGTGCCAGCAGCCCAGGGGTCGTCCGGGAGACCCAGTACTTC
>16|TRBV5-1|TRBJ1-6|once|TRBD1
CASSLGGQGNNSPLHF
TGCGCCAGCAGCTTGGGCGGACAGGGTAACAATTCACCCCTCCACTTT
>13|TRBV7-9|TRBJ2-7|-|TRBD2
CASSSGTSYEQYF
TGTGCCAGCAGCTCCGGGACTAGCTACGAGCAGTACTTC
>14|TRBV28|TRBJ1-2|-|TRBD1
CASREPDRAYGYTF
TGTGCCAGCAGGGAGCCCGACAGGGCCTATGGCTACACCTTC
>11|TRBV5-4|TRBJ1-2|-|TRBD1
CASSSMDRDTF
TGTGCCAGCAGCTCGATGGACAGGGATACCTTC
>15|TRBV5-8|TRBJ2-7|-|-
CASSLEQASSYEQYF
TGTGCCAGCAGCTTGGAACAGGCGAGCTCCTACGAGCAGTACTTC
>14|TRBV5-1|TRBJ2-3|-|-
CASSPGKGTDTQYF
TGCGCCAGCAGCCCCGGGAAAGGCACAGATACGCAGTATTTT
>14|TRBV6-5|TRBJ2-5|-|-
CASSYSRRQETQYF
TGTGCCAGCAGTTACTCGAGGCGGCAAGAGACCCAGTACTTC
>16|TRBV28|TRBJ2-7|-|TRBD1
CASSSPPGQGSYEQYF
TGTGCCAGCAGTAGTCCCCCGGGACAGGGGTCCTACGAGCAGTACTTC
>15|TRBV15|TRBJ2-1|-|TRBD2
CATSRPGLAGVEQFF
TGTGCCACCAGCAGACCGGGACTAGCGGGAGTAGAGCAGTTCTTC
>15|TRBV6-5|TRBJ2-7|few|TRBD1
CASSGLGQSSYEQYF
TGTGCCAGCAGTGGTTTGGGACAGAGCTCCTACGAGCAGTACTTC